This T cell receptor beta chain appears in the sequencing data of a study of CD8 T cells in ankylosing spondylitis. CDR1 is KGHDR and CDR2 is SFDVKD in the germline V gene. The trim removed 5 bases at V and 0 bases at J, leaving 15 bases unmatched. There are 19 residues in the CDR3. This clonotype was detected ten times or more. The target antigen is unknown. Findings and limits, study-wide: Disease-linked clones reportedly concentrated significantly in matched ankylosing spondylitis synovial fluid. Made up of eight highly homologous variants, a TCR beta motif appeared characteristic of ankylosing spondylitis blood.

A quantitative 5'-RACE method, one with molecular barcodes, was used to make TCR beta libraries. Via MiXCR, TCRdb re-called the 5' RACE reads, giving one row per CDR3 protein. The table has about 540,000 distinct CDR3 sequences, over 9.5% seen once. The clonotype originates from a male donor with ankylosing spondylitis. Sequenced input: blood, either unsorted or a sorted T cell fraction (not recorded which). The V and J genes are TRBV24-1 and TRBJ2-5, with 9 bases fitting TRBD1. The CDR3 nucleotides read TGTGCCACCAGTGGGACCGGGACAGGGAGGTTTCAAGACCAAGAGACCCAGTACTTC. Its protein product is CATSGTGTGRFQDQETQYF.